Following are 15 T cell receptor beta chains from one sample sequenced in a study of blood T cells in healthy people across ages. Primed by a sample-barcoded 5' primer and a J-beta primer mix, a second PCR proceeded for about 6 to 12 cycles. In TCRdb, the 5' RACE reads were re-called with MiXCR into one record per CDR3 protein. The sample shows 650,000 to 950,000 distinct CDR3 sequences, around 45% of them seen only once. The sample consisted of blood. The receptor source for this set is a man aged 60-69 years in good health.

The chain joins TRBV12-3 or TRBV12-4 to TRBJ2-7; 7 bases are shared with TRBD1. The CDR3 is 17 residues long. Trimming removed 3 bases from V and 4 bases from J; junction bases left unmatched: 15. CDR3 in DNA: TGTGCCAGCAGTTTTCGGACAGGTAGAAAAATTACTTACGAGCAGTACTTC. This encodes CASSFRTGRKITYEQYF.

CDR3 protein: CAISEGQGPGYNEQYF. CDR3 nucleotide sequence: TGTGCCATCAGTGAGGGACAGGGCCCGGGCTACAATGAGCAGTACTTC. This chain joins TRBV10-3 and TRBJ2-1; 8 positions match TRBD1. The J call may be wrong; the DNA end is better matched by TRBJ2-7. Germline values: CDR1 ENHRY, CDR2 SYGVKD. This CDR3 contains 16 residues.

There are many counts of this clonotype. The chain recombines TRBV12-3 or TRBV12-4 with TRBJ2-3, with unresolved D. The CDR3 contains 15 residues. The V and J ends lost 3 bases and 0 bases respectively, with 10 bases between them. CDR3 residues: CASSLGLASTDTQYF. Here the CDR3 DNA reads TGTGCCAGCAGTTTGGGTCTCGCTAGCACAGATACGCAGTATTTT.

In its sample, this clonotype was seen a few times. The chain couples TRBV7-2 to TRBJ1-2; D gene uncertain. This CDR3 is built from 15 residues. Per the germline V gene, CDR1 is SGHTA and CDR2 is FQGNSA. V dropped 4 bases and J dropped 0 bases, with 12 bases sitting between them. CDR3 loop: CASSSSPTPNYGYTF. CDR3 sequence (DNA): TGTGCCAGCAGCTCAAGCCCCACACCTAACTATGGCTACACCTTC.

This clonotype was picked up one time. V usage is TRBV12-3 or TRBV12-4 and J usage is TRBJ2-5, with 8 nucleotides matching TRBD1. V was pared by 2 bases and J by 0 bases, with 8 bases of the junction left unmatched. The CDR3 is 17 amino acids. The CDR3 region has the DNA TGTGCCAGCAGTTTAACCCGGGACAGGTGGTACCAAGAGACCCAGTACTTC. Protein: CASSLTRDRWYQETQYF.

This clonotype has more than one count but fewer than ten. This chain joins TRBV9 and TRBJ2-6; D remains unclear. Trimming pared 0 bases from V and 0 bases from J, leaving 4 bases between. Germline CDR1 is SGDLS and CDR2 is YYNGEE. The CDR3 spans 15 residues. CDR3 residues: CASSVAGSGANVLTF. DNA of the CDR3: TGTGCCAGCAGCGTAGCAGGCTCTGGGGCCAACGTCCTGACTTTC. Looking up the rest from reference TRBV9 and TRBJ2-6 gives the full variable domain: DSGVTQTPKHLITATGQRVTLRCSPRSGDLSVYWYQQSLDQGLQFLIQYYNGEERAKGNILERFSAQQFPDLHSELNLSSLELGDSALYFCASSVAGSGANVLTFGAGSRLTVL.

CDR3: CASRRGTGLNYGYTF. The CDR3 nucleotides read TGTGCCTCGAGGCGGGGGACAGGCCTTAACTATGGCTACACCTTC. The chain uses TRBV9 and TRBJ1-2, with 8 bases identical to TRBD1. Germline CDR1 reads SGDLS; CDR2 reads YYNGEE. CDR3 length: 15 residues. With V trimmed by 10 bases and J by 1 base, 12 bases remained unmatched.

The CDR3 loop is CATSDGTAYTQETQYF. The CDR3 DNA reads TGTGCCACCAGTGATGGGACAGCATATACTCAAGAGACCCAGTACTTC. This rearrangement joins TRBV24-1 to TRBJ2-5, with 7 nucleotides matching TRBD1. CDR1 is KGHDR and CDR2 is SFDVKD in the germline V gene. The length of the CDR3 is 16 residues. Trimming removed 3 bases from V and 2 bases from J; junction bases left unmatched: 8.

V and J are TRBV12-3 or TRBV12-4 and TRBJ1-5; D perhaps matches TRBD1 (6 bases). The CDR3 contains 13 residues. V was shortened by 6 bases and J by 4 bases, with 10 bases between the two germline ends. CDR3 region: CASRDSLNQPQHF. Here the CDR3 DNA reads TGTGCCAGCAGGGACAGCTTGAATCAGCCCCAGCATTTT.

This clonotype was seen a handful of times. V and J are TRBV7-2 and TRBJ2-1, with 9 bases lining up with TRBD2. Germline values: CDR1 SGHTA, CDR2 FQGNSA. The CDR3 consists of 15 residues. V dropped 1 base and J dropped 4; count of bases not matched to a gene: 2. The DNA for the CDR3 is TGTGCCAGCAGCTTAGAGCGGGGGGTTTACAATGAGCAGTTCTTC. Translation gives CASSLERGVYNEQFF.

The V call is TRBV5-1, the J call TRBJ2-5; D not resolved. Per the germline V gene, CDR1 is SGHRS and CDR2 is YFSETQ. This CDR3 is 15 amino acids long. Trimming removed 4 bases from V and 2 bases from J, with 15 bases in between. CDR3 DNA: TGCGCCAGCAGCCCCCACCAATCCGGGCAAGAGACCCAGTACTTC. This translates into CASSPHQSGQETQYF.

This clonotype was observed a few times. This rearrangement joins TRBV12-3 or TRBV12-4 to TRBJ2-7; D is undetermined. Trimming took off 7 bases at V and 7 bases at J, with 17 bases between the two ends. There are 13 residues in the CDR3. CDR3: CASTPNSFVEQYF. The CDR3 nucleotides are TGTGCCAGCACCCCGAACTCATTCGTAGAGCAGTACTTC.

J is TRBJ2-1 and V is TRBV7-2; 7 bases are shared with TRBD1. Germline trimming cut 1 base from V and 4 bases from J; bases unmatched to any gene: 7. The CDR3 runs 16 residues. Germline V gene sequence: CDR1 SGHTA, CDR2 FQGNSA. CDR3 sequence reads: CASSLGTGLGYNEQFF. The DNA of the CDR3 is TGTGCCAGCAGCTTAGGGACAGGCCTCGGGTACAATGAGCAGTTCTTC.

The V gene is TRBV29-1, the J gene TRBJ2-1, with 11 bases identical to TRBD2. Germline V gives CDR1 SQVTM, CDR2 ANQGSEA. Trimming at V came to 3 bases and at J to 4 bases, leaving 5 bases not matched to a gene. The CDR3 totals 15 residues. The DNA of the CDR3 is TGCAGCGTTGACGACGCTAGCGGGGGGTACAATGAGCAGTTCTTC. As protein: CSVDDASGGYNEQFF.

The gene calls are TRBV12-3 or TRBV12-4 and TRBJ2-2; unclear D gene. The CDR3 is made up of 14 amino acids. The V end was cut by 7 bases, the J end by 5 bases, with 14 bases between. This CDR3 reads CASNRVGYTGELFF. In nucleotides, the CDR3 is TGTGCCAGCAATCGCGTTGGGTATACCGGGGAGCTGTTTTTT.